This paragraph covers one T cell receptor beta chain sequence. The data stem from a study of Ad26.COV2.S vaccination and SARS-CoV-2 variants. Treatment described: about 20 received Ad26.COV2.S at low or high dose, single or two shots; about five received placebo; per-sample allocation not given. Sample collection was performed on day 63 after the first vaccine or placebo injection. Germline CDR1 is SGDLS and CDR2 is YYNGEE. The CDR3 runs 17 residues. V was trimmed by 4 bases and J by 6 bases, leaving 22 bases between them. Only in-frame clones appear in the TCRdb table, and some are missing; sequencing was by immunoSEQ multiplex PCR. The table includes some 330,000 clones, roughly nine tenths detected once.

The rearrangement joins TRBV9 to TRBJ2-2; maybe TRBD2 (7 bases). Here the sequenced sample was peripheral blood, taken in a trial of Ad26.COV2.S vaccine versus placebo. This receptor was taken from a person aged 18 to 59 who received the Ad26.COV2.S COVID-19 vaccine or a placebo. CDR3 amino acids: CASSLLSGGPDAGELFF. The CDR3 nucleotides read TGTGCCAGCAGCCTCCTATCGGGGGGCCCGGATGCCGGGGAGCTGTTTTTT.